The clone carrying this T cell receptor beta chain has a single count. The target antigen is unknown. The data stem from a study of brain T cells in children with intractable seizures. Study-wide findings and caveats: Patients' HCMV serostatus was unknown; virus specificity rests on CDR3 similarity alone.

The data were produced by immunoSEQ multiplex PCR, yet TCRdb's version contains in-frame clones alone and is incomplete. The table includes around 340,000 clones, nearly 95% detected once. The sample's time point: blood from clinic visit 5 months post-surgery; TSC patient then seizure free. Surgery cases with the highest brain T cell transcript signatures were chosen for sequencing. This specimen consisted of peripheral blood, obtained roughly 5 months after surgery. This clonotype was obtained from a boy in the first two years of life with tuberous sclerosis and intractable seizures.

CDR3 bases: TGTGCCAGCAGTTACGGGACCGGGACCGGGGATGGCTACACCTTC. Encoded protein: CASSYGTGTGDGYTF. This sequence joins TRBV6-6 and TRBJ1-2; possible D gene TRBD1, 5 bases. This CDR3 comprises 15 residues. Germline V gives CDR1 MNHNY, CDR2 SVGAGI (reference sequence). Trimming removed 2 bases from V and 6 bases from J, with 16 bases in between.